The 22 T cell receptor beta chains presented below share a single source sample, sequenced in a study of beta chain features in type 1 diabetes. The study reverse transcribed the entire isolated RNA, so it sequenced expressed TCRB transcripts. The data were produced by immunoSEQ multiplex PCR, yet TCRdb's version contains in-frame clones alone and is incomplete. The data hold a few hundred thousand clones, with around 15% observed a single time. The sequenced sample was naive CD4+ T cells from blood. The receptors originated from a woman between 18 and 29 years old in good health.

This clone was picked up a small number of times. V gene TRBV5-1 combines with J gene TRBJ1-1, with D tentatively TRBD1 (6 bases). CDR1 is SGHRS and CDR2 is YFSETQ in the germline V gene. The CDR3 runs 15 residues. Trimming removed 4 bases at V and 2 bases at J, with 15 bases between. CDR3 amino acids: CASSPDVTGNTEAFF. The DNA for the CDR3 is TGCGCCAGCAGCCCCGACGTGACAGGAAACACTGAAGCTTTCTTT.

The V gene is TRBV29-1, the J gene TRBJ2-5; tentatively, D is TRBD2 (6 bases). Trimming left V 5 bases short and J 2 bases short, with 9 bases between. This CDR3 spans 12 amino acids. CDR1 SQVTM and CDR2 ANQGSEA come from the germline V gene. The chain's CDR3 is CSVWGTQETQYF. CDR3 sequence (DNA): TGCAGCGTTTGGGGGACTCAAGAGACCCAGTACTTC.

This clone came up a few times. The chain combines TRBV7-3 with TRBJ2-1, with 8 nucleotides matching TRBD1. After removal of 8 bases from V and 5 bases from J, the junction contained 11 bases not matched to a gene. CDR3 size: 15 residues. CDR1 is SGHTA, CDR2 FQGTGA, per germline. CDR3 in DNA: TGTGCCAGCTCCTCTCCGGGACAGGCGAACAATGAGCAGTTCTTC. Its translation: CASSSPGQANNEQFF.

This chain links TRBV4-2 with TRBJ2-3; perhaps TRBD2 as D (6 bases). Germline V gene data show CDR1 as LGHNA and CDR2 as YNFKEQ. The CDR3 runs to 18 residues. The germline V and J ends were trimmed by 1 base and 3 bases, with 20 bases remaining between them. CDR3 in amino acids: CASSQAPFGGTLTDTQYF. CDR3 coding DNA: TGTGCCAGCAGCCAAGCCCCGTTTGGCGGGACTTTAACAGATACGCAGTATTTT.

In its sample, this clone was seen a few times. This chain uses TRBV4-1 with TRBJ2-7; TRBD2 matches 7 bases. The CDR3 runs 15 residues. Trimming cost V 5 bases and J 5 bases; bases outside gene matches: 12. The germline CDR1 and CDR2 sequences are MGHRA and YSYEKL. The CDR3 region has the DNA TGCGCCAGCAGCTCGCTCCCGGGACTATTCCACGAGCAGTACTTC. This translates into CASSSLPGLFHEQYF.

CDR3 nucleotides: TGCGCCAGCAGCCAAACCCTTGGGGGGGGACTAGCCCCAGATACGCAGTATTTT. Its protein product is CASSQTLGGGLAPDTQYF. The rearrangement links TRBV4-1 to TRBJ2-3; 9 positions match TRBD2. In germline, CDR1 is MGHRA, CDR2 YSYEKL. The CDR3 spans 18 residues. V trimming: 2 bases; J trimming: 4 bases; junction bases outside the gene matches: 13.

The chain couples TRBV29-1 to TRBJ2-1, with D maybe TRBD2 (6 bases). Deletions cut 0 bases from V and 9 bases from J, with 18 bases between. Germline V gives CDR1 SQVTM, CDR2 ANQGSEA. The CDR3 spans 15 residues. In DNA form, the CDR3 reads TGCAGCGTTGAAGATCCGAGCGGGTCTAGGAGTGAGCAGTTCTTC. Protein product: CSVEDPSGSRSEQFF.

The rearrangement joins TRBV6-5 to TRBJ1-1; no clear D. CDR1 MNHEY and CDR2 SVGAGI come from the germline V gene. The CDR3 length is 14 residues. V lost 2 bases and J lost 1, with 8 bases in between. This chain's CDR3 is CASSYLASNTEAFF. DNA of the CDR3: TGTGCCAGCAGTTACCTTGCGTCGAACACTGAAGCTTTCTTT.

The genes are TRBV30 and TRBJ2-1, with 9 bases that match TRBD2. CDR3 length equals 15 residues. Germline CDR1 reads GTSNPN; CDR2 reads SVGIG (reference sequence). The V and J ends lost 3 bases and 6 bases, in that order; junction bases with no gene match: 9. The CDR3 sequence is CAWRSPSGIFNEQFF. CDR3 nucleotides: TGTGCCTGGAGGAGCCCTAGCGGGATTTTCAATGAGCAGTTCTTC.

This clone has more than one count but fewer than ten. The chain employs TRBV5-1 and TRBJ2-6; perhaps TRBD1 as D (6 bases). The CDR3 runs to 18 residues. V lost 6 bases and J 0 bases, leaving 19 bases between the germline ends. Germline V gives CDR1 SGHRS, CDR2 YFSETQ. In DNA form, the CDR3 reads TGCGCCAGCACCCCGCGGACGGGACAAAACTCTGGGGCCAACGTCCTGACTTTC. Protein sequence: CASTPRTGQNSGANVLTF.

The gene calls are TRBV6-6 and TRBJ1-1; D remains unclear. The CDR3 spans 16 residues. Germline-derived CDR1 and CDR2 are MNHNY and SVGAGI (reference sequence). Trimming took 2 bases from V and 4 from J, leaving 17 bases between them. For the CDR3, the DNA is TGTGCCAGCAGTTACCACACACTGGAGGTTGCCACTGAAGCTTTCTTT. Its protein is CASSYHTLEVATEAFF.

This clone was found a few times. Other DNA variants within this sample encode the same CDR3. This chain links TRBV30 with TRBJ1-1; no reliable D call. The CDR3 is 11 residues long. The germline gives CDR1 GTSNPN, CDR2 SVGIG (reference sequence). The germline V and J ends were trimmed by 4 bases and 1 base, with 4 bases remaining between them. The CDR3 region has the DNA TGTGCCTGGAATAGGAACACTGAAGCTTTCTTT. As protein: CAWNRNTEAFF.

This clone was seen only a few times. The chain carries TRBV15 and TRBJ2-3, with 13 bases aligning to TRBD2. The CDR3 runs 18 residues. Germline CDR1 reads LNHNV; CDR2 reads YYDKDF (reference sequence). Trimming took 2 bases from V and 2 from J; bases not matched to a gene: 7. The CDR3 region has the DNA TGTGCCACCAGCAGAAACTCCGGGACTAGCGGGATCACAGATACGCAGTATTTT. Its protein is CATSRNSGTSGITDTQYF.

This clone was seen a handful of times. The V gene is TRBV7-3, the J gene TRBJ2-5; 13 bases map to TRBD2. CDR1 is SGHTA and CDR2 is FQGTGA in the germline V gene. The junction had 2 bases not matched to a gene; V was cut back by 2 bases and J by 5 bases. The CDR3 length is 15 residues. CDR3 sequence reads: CASSLGTSGMETQYF. CDR3 in DNA: TGTGCCAGCAGCTTAGGGACTAGCGGGATGGAGACCCAGTACTTC.

The chain couples TRBV6-6 to TRBJ2-3; D may be TRBD1 (5 bases). V dropped 7 bases and J dropped 2 bases, with 10 bases sitting between them. This CDR3 is built from 13 residues. From germline, CDR1 is MNHNY and CDR2 SVGAGI (reference sequence). CDR3 amino acids: CASILGATDTQYF. CDR3 nucleotides: TGTGCCAGCATCCTAGGGGCCACAGATACGCAGTATTTT.

This clone came up a few times. This chain links TRBV9 with TRBJ2-3; D possibly corresponds to TRBD1 (5 bases). V shed 7 bases and J shed 2 bases, with 11 bases lying between them. CDR3 length: 13 residues. CDR1 SGDLS and CDR2 YYNGEE come from the germline V gene. Here the CDR3 reads CASRKGLTDTQYF. The CDR3 DNA reads TGTGCCAGCCGGAAGGGGCTCACAGATACGCAGTATTTT.

V is TRBV29-1 and J is TRBJ2-1, with a weak D call TRBD2 (5 bases). There are 12 residues in the CDR3. Germline V lookup: CDR1 SQVTM, CDR2 ANQGSEA. V was clipped by 7 bases and J by 8 bases, with 15 bases between them. The DNA of the CDR3 is TGCAGCGCCACAGAATTCGGGGATGAGCAGTTCTTC. Translating gives CSATEFGDEQFF.

The chain links TRBV30 to TRBJ1-5, with 7 bases that match TRBD1. Germline assignment: CDR1 GTSNPN and CDR2 SVGIG (reference sequence). The J segment lost 5 bases and the V segment lost 2 bases, leaving 9 bases of the junction unmatched. This CDR3 comprises 15 residues. The CDR3 is CAWSPQGRGDQPQHF. The CDR3, as DNA: TGTGCCTGGAGTCCCCAGGGCAGGGGGGATCAGCCCCAGCATTTT.

This sequence joins TRBV4-3 and TRBJ2-1; D remains unclear. CDR3 length equals 18 residues. CDR1 is LGHNA and CDR2 is YSLEER in the germline V gene. Trimming removed 0 bases from V and 8 bases from J, with 23 bases in between. CDR3 protein: CASSQDAIGARIVDEQFF. CDR3 coding DNA: TGCGCCAGCAGCCAAGATGCGATCGGAGCTCGGATTGTGGATGAGCAGTTCTTC.

Written as DNA, the CDR3 is TGTGCCAGCAGCGCCGCCGGGACTAGTGGGGCTGGGGGCGAGCAGTTCTTC. Translation gives CASSAAGTSGAGGEQFF. The J gene is TRBJ2-1, the V gene TRBV7-9, with 8 nucleotides matching TRBD2. J was trimmed by 10 bases and V by 5 bases; bases with no gene match: 19. Germline V gene data show CDR1 as SEHNR and CDR2 as FQNEAQ (reference sequence). The CDR3 extends over 17 amino acids.

The chain has TRBV18 and TRBJ2-5; D is ambiguous. V shed 2 bases and J shed 1 base, with 5 bases lying between them. The CDR3 runs to 13 residues. Germline lookup yields CDR1 KGHSH and CDR2 LQKENI. CDR3 loop: CASSPEAQETQYF. CDR3 sequence (DNA): TGTGCCAGCTCACCAGAGGCCCAAGAGACCCAGTACTTC.

The chain uses TRBV30 and TRBJ1-1, with 8 positions matching TRBD1. Germline V gives CDR1 GTSNPN, CDR2 SVGIG (reference sequence). With V trimmed by 1 base and J by 12 bases, 10 bases remained unmatched. The length of the CDR3 is 13 residues. The CDR3 nucleotides are TGTGCCTGGAGTGCATGGACAGGGAGGAACACTTTCTTT. Protein product: CAWSAWTGRNTFF.